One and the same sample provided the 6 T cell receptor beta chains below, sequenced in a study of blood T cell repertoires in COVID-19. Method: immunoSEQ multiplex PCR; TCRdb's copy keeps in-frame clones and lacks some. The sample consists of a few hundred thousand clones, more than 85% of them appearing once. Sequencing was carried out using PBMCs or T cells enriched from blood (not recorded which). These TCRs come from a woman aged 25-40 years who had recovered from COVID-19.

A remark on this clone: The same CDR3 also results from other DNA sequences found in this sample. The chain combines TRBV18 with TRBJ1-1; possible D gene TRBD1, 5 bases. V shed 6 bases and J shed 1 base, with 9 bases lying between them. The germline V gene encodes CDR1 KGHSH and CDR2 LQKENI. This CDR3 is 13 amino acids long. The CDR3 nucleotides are TGTGCCAGCTCTCCCCAGGGGAACACTGAAGCTTTCTTT. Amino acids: CASSPQGNTEAFF. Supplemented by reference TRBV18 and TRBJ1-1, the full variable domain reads NAGVMQNPRHLVRRRGQEARLRCSPMKGHSHVYWYRQLPEEGLKFMVYLQKENIIDESGMPKERFSAEFPKEGPSILRIQQVVRGDSAAYFCASSPQGNTEAFFGQGTRLTVV.

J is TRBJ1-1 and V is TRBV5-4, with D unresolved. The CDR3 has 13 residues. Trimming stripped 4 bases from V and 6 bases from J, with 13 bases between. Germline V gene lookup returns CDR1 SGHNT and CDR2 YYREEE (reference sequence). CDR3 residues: CASSPRGMSEAFF. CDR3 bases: TGTGCCAGCAGCCCGCGGGGTATGTCTGAAGCTTTCTTT.

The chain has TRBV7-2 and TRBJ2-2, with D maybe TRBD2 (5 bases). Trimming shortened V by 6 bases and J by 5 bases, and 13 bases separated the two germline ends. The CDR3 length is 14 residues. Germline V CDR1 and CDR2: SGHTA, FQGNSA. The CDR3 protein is CASRGLASTGELFF. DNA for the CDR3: TGTGCCAGCAGGGGGTTAGCGTCGACCGGGGAGCTGTTTTTT.

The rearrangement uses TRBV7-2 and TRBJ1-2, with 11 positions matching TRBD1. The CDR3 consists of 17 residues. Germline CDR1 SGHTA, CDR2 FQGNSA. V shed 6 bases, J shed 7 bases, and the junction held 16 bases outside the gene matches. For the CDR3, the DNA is TGTGCCAGCAGTCCCCCGGGACAGGGGGAAGGCGTACTTGGCTACACCTTC. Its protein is CASSPPGQGEGVLGYTF.

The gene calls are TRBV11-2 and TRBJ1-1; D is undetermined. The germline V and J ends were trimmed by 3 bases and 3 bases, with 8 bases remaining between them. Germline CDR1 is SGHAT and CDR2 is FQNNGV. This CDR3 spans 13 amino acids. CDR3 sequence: CASSLADYTEAFF. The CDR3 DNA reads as TGTGCCAGCAGCTTGGCAGATTACACTGAAGCTTTCTTT.

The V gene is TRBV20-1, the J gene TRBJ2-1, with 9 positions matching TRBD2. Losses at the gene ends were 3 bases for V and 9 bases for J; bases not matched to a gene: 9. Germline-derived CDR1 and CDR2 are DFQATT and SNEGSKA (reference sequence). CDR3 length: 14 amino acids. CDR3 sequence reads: CSASSLAGPAEQFF. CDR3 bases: TGCAGTGCTAGTAGTCTAGCGGGACCTGCTGAGCAGTTCTTC.